These T cell receptor beta chains were read from a single sample in a study of a mutant IDH1 vaccine in newly diagnosed glioma. Using immunoSEQ multiplex PCR, the repertoire was profiled, and TCRdb retains in-frame clones only, with some absent. The sample has 69,000 or so clones, around nine tenths seen once. No cognate antigen is known for these TCRs. Here the sequenced sample was PBMCs, taken from a glioma patient whose treatment included an IDH1 peptide vaccine. All receptors come from a man between 25 and 39 years old with glioma. Both conserved end residues are part of each CDR3. Each record gives: clone size, D gene, V gene, J gene, CDR3 DNA, CDR3 protein. D genes are given only for firm matches. The listing skips clone size in some rows; elsewhere it reads once, few, many or a size class.

clone size: .
D gene: TRBD2
V gene: TRBV9
J gene: TRBJ2-7
CDR3 DNA: TGTGCCAGCAGCCTAGGACTAGCGGGAGGGCCTGGAGAGCAGTACTTC
CDR3 protein: CASSLGLAGGPGEQYF

clone size: .
D gene: .
V gene: TRBV14
J gene: TRBJ1-1
CDR3 DNA: TGTGCCAGCAGCCAACTGCTGGGTAGGATTTCTGAAGCTTTCTTT
CDR3 protein: CASSQLLGRISEAFF

clone size: once
D gene: .
V gene: TRBV18
J gene: TRBJ2-1
CDR3 DNA: TGTGCCAGCTCACCCGGACATAATTACAATGAGCAGTTCTTC
CDR3 protein: CASSPGHNYNEQFF

clone size: .
D gene: TRBD1
V gene: TRBV29-1
J gene: TRBJ1-2
CDR3 DNA: TGCAGCGTCTCCGGGACAGAAGGCTACACCTTC
CDR3 protein: CSVSGTEGYTF

clone size: .
D gene: TRBD2
V gene: TRBV5-1
J gene: TRBJ2-3
CDR3 DNA: TGCGCCAGCAGCTTAGTAGCGGGGGAAGATACGCAGTATTTT
CDR3 protein: CASSLVAGEDTQYF

clone size: .
D gene: .
V gene: TRBV25-1
J gene: TRBJ2-7
CDR3 DNA: TGTGCCAGCAGTCACCCCACCCCGAGCTCCTACGGGCAGTACTTC
CDR3 protein: CASSHPTPSSYGQYF

clone size: .
D gene: .
V gene: TRBV10-3
J gene: TRBJ2-1
CDR3 DNA: TGTGCCATCGGGGTCCAGGCTAGCTCCTACAATGAGCAGTTCTTC
CDR3 protein: CAIGVQASSYNEQFF

clone size: .
D gene: TRBD1
V gene: TRBV28
J gene: TRBJ1-6
CDR3 DNA: TGTGCCAGCAGTTTCCCAGGGGGGAATTCACCCCTCCACTTT
CDR3 protein: CASSFPGGNSPLHF

clone size: .
D gene: .
V gene: TRBV28
J gene: TRBJ1-4
CDR3 DNA: TGTGCCAGCAGGGGGACGGGGGCAACTAATGAAAAACTGTTTTTT
CDR3 protein: CASRGTGATNEKLFF

clone size: .
D gene: TRBD2
V gene: TRBV27
J gene: TRBJ2-3
CDR3 DNA: TGTGCCAGCAGTATCTTCCGGGGACTAGCGGGAGGGCGACCCGATATGGATACGCAGTATTTT
CDR3 protein: CASSIFRGLAGGRPDMDTQYF

clone size: .
D gene: .
V gene: TRBV9
J gene: TRBJ2-3
CDR3 DNA: TGTGCCAGCAGCGTAGATAGCGAAGATACGCAGTATTTT
CDR3 protein: CASSVDSEDTQYF